This TCR beta chain was retrieved from a study of lymphopenia after photon versus proton radiotherapy. General study findings and limits: Larger post-nadir TCR diversity loss correlated inversely with survival in deceased patients. Survival link was tested only in deceased patients; proton benefit remains a possibility. Photon-treated patients lost naive T cells and TCR diversity; proton-treated stayed stable. Post-nadir diversity loss with photons came from oligoclonal expansion, particularly CD8+ Temra cells.

This table comes from immunoSEQ multiplex PCR, and its TCRdb copy is limited to in-frame clones, with some not included. The repertoire holds roughly 76,000 clones, 85% to 95% seen once, with over 2% in the top ten. CDR3 length: 16 amino acids. The V gene's germline CDR1 is MNHEY and CDR2 SMNVEV (reference sequence). Trimming pared 0 bases from V and 3 bases from J, leaving 13 bases between. A word on this clone: Its specificity is not known.

The chain carries TRBV27 and TRBJ2-3, with D perhaps matching TRBD1 or TRBD2 (5 bases each). The sequenced sample was peripheral blood, obtained from a patient treated with photon-based radiotherapy. The receptor's source is a woman in her 40s with cholangiocarcinoma. The CDR3 coding sequence is TGTGCCAGCAGTTTATCGGGCACGGGGCGGACAGATACGCAGTATTTT. Protein product: CASSLSGTGRTDTQYF.